This entry lists 22 T cell receptor beta chains sequenced from one sample in a study of T cell clonality in common variable immunodeficiency (dated by TCRdb to between 2014 and 2017). The library came from the immunoSEQ multiplex PCR assay. TCRdb limited this immuneACCESS table to in-frame rearrangements with V and J called. A share of clones is missing; checked studies link under half to unresolved V genes, and the rest is unexplained. This sample shows tens of thousands of clones, and none of them turns up only once. The ten largest make up over 1.5% of the sample. Sequences were obtained from peripheral blood mononuclear cells. These receptors all stem from a person aged 18 to 75 in good health.

This clone was detected many times. The sequenced CDR3 bases are TGTGCCAGTAGTATGTCGGGGGGCTCCTACGAG. Protein: CASSMSGGSYE. The entire CDR3 protein is CASSMSGGSYEQYF. The chain uses TRBV19 and TRBJ2-7, with 7 bases fitting TRBD2. The CDR3 extends 3 residues past the end of the read, so its final part is completed from the germline J gene. Germline V CDR1 and CDR2: LNHDA, SQIVND (reference sequence). The trim removed 3 bases at V and 0 bases at J, leaving 2 bases unmatched. The CDR3 is 14 residues long. Full variable domain (remainder filled in from reference TRBV19 and TRBJ2-7): DGGITQSPKYLFRKEGQNVTLSCEQNLNHDAMYWYRQDPGQGLRLIYYSQIVNDFQKGDIAEGYSVSREKKESFPLTVTSAQKNPTAFYLCASSMSGGSYEQYFGPGTRLTVT.

The sample holds many counts of this clone. From the germline J gene comes the end of the CDR3, since the read stops 3 residues before it. The J gene is TRBJ1-2, the V gene TRBV20-1, with 9 bases aligning to TRBD1. The germline CDR1 and CDR2 sequences are DFQATT and SNEGSKA (reference sequence). Trimming cost V 4 bases and J 6 bases; bases outside gene matches: 15. This CDR3 region has 16 residues. The DNA read from the CDR3 is TGCAGTGCTATCTACCCGGACAGGGGAGTCGCGAATGGC. Encoded protein: CSAIYPDRGVANG. The whole CDR3 sequence is CSAIYPDRGVANGYTF.

Ten or more counts support this clone. The CDR3 DNA, read in part, is TGTGCCAGCTCACCACACCAGGGGAGCTCCTACGAG. This sequence encodes CASSPHQGSSYE. The CDR3 in its entirety is CASSPHQGSSYEQYF. The gene calls are TRBV18 and TRBJ2-7, with D possibly matching TRBD1 (6 bases). The CDR3 end falls 3 residues outside the read, so it is completed with the germline J gene. The germline V gene has CDR1 KGHSH and CDR2 LQKENI. The V gene lost 1 base and the J gene lost 0 bases, with 10 bases spanning the gap. There are 15 residues in the CDR3.

This clone came up many times. The read finishes 3 residues shy of the CDR3 end, and the germline J gene is used to complete it. This chain uses TRBV12-3 or TRBV12-4 with TRBJ1-2, with TRBD1 as a possible D gene (5 bases). V gave up 6 bases and J gave up 7 bases, with 9 bases separating them. This CDR3 spans 11 amino acids. The CDR3 sequence is CASRGLVGYTF. The DNA read from the CDR3 is TGTGCCAGCAGGGGGCTGGTTGGC.

This clone was recorded at least ten times. The CDR3 extends 3 residues past the end of the read, so its final part is completed from the germline J gene. V and J are TRBV18 and TRBJ2-5; possibly TRBD2 for D (6 bases). CDR3 length: 14 amino acids. V dropped 3 bases and J dropped 3 bases, with 11 bases sitting between them. Per germline, CDR1 KGHSH and CDR2 LQKENI. The CDR3 loop is CASSPGLSEETQYF. The covered CDR3 bases are TGTGCCAGCTCACCGGGACTCTCAGAAGAGACC.

This clone was recorded many times. The CDR3 end is not reached by the read, which stops 3 residues before it; the germline J gene fills it in. The rearrangement links TRBV4-1 to TRBJ2-2; 9 positions match TRBD2. V was pared by 7 bases and J by 7 bases, with 16 bases of the junction left unmatched. The CDR3 runs 17 residues. CDR1 MGHRA and CDR2 YSYEKL come from the germline V gene. Partial CDR3 DNA: TGCGCCAGCACTGAAACCTCGGGACTAGCTACGGTCGGGGAG. Protein sequence: CASTETSGLATVGE. The CDR3 reads in full as CASTETSGLATVGELFF.

At least ten counts were recorded for this clone. The CDR3 end falls 3 residues outside the read, so it is completed with the germline J gene. This specimen includes other DNA sequences encoding the same CDR3. The rearrangement links TRBV7-8 to TRBJ2-1; 7 bases line up with TRBD1. The V gene's germline CDR1 is SGHVS and CDR2 FQNEAQ. Trimming at V came to 5 bases and at J to 0 bases, leaving 7 bases not matched to a gene. The CDR3 runs 16 residues. The part of the CDR3 DNA that was read is TGTGCCAGCAGCCCCCGGGGACAGAGCTCCTACAATGAG. As protein: CASSPRGQSSYNE. The whole CDR3 is CASSPRGQSSYNEQFF. Full variable domain (outside the CDR3, taken from reference TRBV7-8 and TRBJ2-1): GAGVSQSPRYKVAKRGQDVALRCDPISGHVSLFWYQQALGQGPEFLTYFQNEAQLDKSGLPSDRFFAERPEGSVSTLKIQRTQQEDSAVYLCASSPRGQSSYNEQFFGPGTRLTVL.

The sample holds many counts of this clone. Coverage ceases 3 residues before the CDR3 finishes, and the germline J gene fills in the end. V gene TRBV7-8 combines with J gene TRBJ1-3; D unclear. The ends were cut back, 5 bases at V and 0 bases at J, with 14 bases in the middle. Germline loops: CDR1 SGHVS, CDR2 FQNEAQ. This CDR3 spans 16 amino acids. The CDR3 DNA, read in part, is TGTGCCAGCAGCCCCAGAACAGCCAGCTCTGGAAACACC. Protein: CASSPRTASSGNT. The full CDR3 is CASSPRTASSGNTIYF.

This clone was counted at least ten times. The read ends 3 residues shy of where the CDR3 ends; the end is completed using the germline J gene. The chain uses TRBV28 and TRBJ1-2, with D uncertain. This CDR3 has 13 residues. CDR1 and CDR2 (germline): MDHEN, SYDVKM. Trimming took 4 bases from V and 2 from J, leaving 8 bases between them. Here the CDR3 reads CASSSTVNYGYTF. The sequenced part of the CDR3 DNA is TGTGCCAGCAGTTCCACAGTGAACTATGGC.

This clone was counted many times. The read halts 3 residues ahead of the CDR3 end, with the missing end drawn from the germline J gene. The rearrangement uses TRBV4-1 and TRBJ1-1; no reliable D call. The germline V gene has CDR1 MGHRA and CDR2 YSYEKL. Trimming pared 0 bases from V and 2 bases from J, leaving 7 bases between. The CDR3 length is 14 residues. CDR3 residues: CASSQERANTEAFF. The DNA read from the CDR3 is TGCGCCAGCAGCCAAGAGAGAGCCAACACTGAA.

This clone was detected many times. With the read ending 3 residues before the CDR3 end, the germline J gene is used to fill in that end. J is TRBJ2-7 and V is TRBV4-2, with D possibly TRBD2 on 6 matching bases. V was trimmed by 2 bases and J by 3 bases, leaving 14 bases between them. The length of the CDR3 is 15 residues. CDR1 and CDR2 from the germline V gene are LGHNA and YNFKEQ. CDR3 bases read: TGTGCCAGCAGCCAACCGGGACTCCAAGACTACGAG. The encoded protein is CASSQPGLQDYE. The whole CDR3 is CASSQPGLQDYEQYF.

Ten or more counts support this clone. Sequencing ends 3 residues short of the CDR3 end; the germline J gene provides the rest. The chain links TRBV18 to TRBJ2-3; D ambiguous. Germline CDR1 reads KGHSH; CDR2 reads LQKENI. The CDR3 sequence is 12 residues long. V was shortened by 3 bases and J by 2 bases, with 3 bases between the two germline ends. The part of the CDR3 DNA that was read is TGTGCCAGCTCACCCTACACAGATACG. Amino acids: CASSPYTDT. The whole CDR3 protein is CASSPYTDTQYF.

This clone was detected ten times or more. The read falls 3 residues short of the CDR3 end, and the missing part is taken from the germline J gene. The rearrangement joins TRBV20-1 to TRBJ2-1; 7 nucleotides align to TRBD1. J gave up 3 bases and V 1 base, and 0 bases lay outside the gene matches. Germline lookup yields CDR1 DFQATT and CDR2 SNEGSKA (reference sequence). The CDR3 has 13 amino acids. CDR3 amino acids: CSARGDSYNEQFF. The part of the CDR3 DNA that was read is TGCAGTGCTAGAGGGGACAGCTACAATGAG.

This clone occurred many times. The read falls 3 residues short of the CDR3 end, and the missing part is taken from the germline J gene. The genes are TRBV20-1 and TRBJ2-3; 7 bases are shared with TRBD2. This CDR3 is 16 amino acids long. J lost 6 bases, V lost 0 bases, and 12 bases had no gene match. CDR1 and CDR2 (germline): DFQATT, SNEGSKA (reference sequence). CDR3 amino acids: CSARDGVRGRDDTQYF. Incomplete CDR3 DNA: TGCAGTGCTAGAGATGGGGTCCGCGGGAGAGACGATACG.

This clone was counted ten times or more. The read finishes 3 residues shy of the CDR3 end, and the germline J gene is used to complete it. The chain has TRBV20-1 and TRBJ2-3; D gene ambiguous. With 0 bases removed from V and 2 bases from J, the gap between germline ends came to 9 bases. Germline CDR1 is DFQATT and CDR2 is SNEGSKA (reference sequence). The CDR3 loop spans 14 amino acids. The CDR3 sequence is CSARDPRPTDTQYF. The CDR3 DNA, read in part, is TGCAGTGCTAGAGATCCTAGACCCACAGATACG.

This clone was picked up many times. The read halts 3 residues ahead of the CDR3 end, with the missing end drawn from the germline J gene. The chain employs TRBV30 and TRBJ1-5; D is perhaps TRBD1 (6 bases). Trimming took 0 bases from V and 0 from J, leaving 15 bases between them. This CDR3 comprises 17 residues. Germline CDR1 and CDR2: GTSNPN and SVGIG (reference sequence). The CDR3 loop reads CAWSVRGGGYSNQPQHF. The sequenced CDR3 bases are TGTGCCTGGAGTGTACGAGGAGGGGGTTATAGCAATCAGCCC.

At least ten counts were recorded for this clone. The read ends 3 residues shy of where the CDR3 ends; the end is completed using the germline J gene. The chain couples TRBV5-4 to TRBJ2-1; TRBD2 agrees at 8 bases. The germline V gene has CDR1 SGHNT and CDR2 YYREEE (reference sequence). V dropped 3 bases and J dropped 4; count of bases not matched to a gene: 9. This CDR3 spans 16 amino acids. The CDR3 spells CASSSLAGSPYNEQFF. The sequenced part of the CDR3 DNA is TGTGCCAGCAGCTCTTTAGCGGGATCCCCTTACAATGAG. The full variable domain, rest sourced from reference TRBV5-4 and TRBJ2-1, is ETGVTQSPTHLIKTRGQQVTLRCSSQSGHNTVSWYQQALGQGPQFIFQYYREEENGRGNFPPRFSGLQFPNYSSELNVNALELDDSALYLCASSSLAGSPYNEQFFGPGTRLTVL.

The table lists this clone with many counts. The read is 3 residues too short to cover the CDR3 end, so that end is filled in from the germline J gene. The chain employs TRBV28 and TRBJ2-7, with TRBD1 as a possible D gene (5 bases). The germline V and J ends were trimmed by 2 bases and 2 bases, with 16 bases remaining between them. This CDR3 comprises 16 residues. CDR1 and CDR2 from the germline V gene are MDHEN and SYDVKM. This CDR3 is CASSLRGRTTAYEQYF. The sequenced part of the CDR3 DNA is TGTGCCAGCAGTTTAAGGGGTCGGACGACCGCCTACGAG. Combining the CDR3 with reference TRBV28 and TRBJ2-7 gives the whole variable domain DVKVTQSSRYLVKRTGEKVFLECVQDMDHENMFWYRQDPGLGLRLIYFSYDVKMKEKGDIPEGYSVSREKKERFSLILESASTNQTSMYLCASSLRGRTTAYEQYFGPGTRLTVT.

This clone occurred many times. Coverage ceases 3 residues before the CDR3 finishes, and the germline J gene fills in the end. The chain has TRBV28 and TRBJ2-5; 9 bases map to TRBD1. The V segment lost 3 bases and the J segment 3 bases; nucleotides outside the gene matches: 2. The CDR3 spans 14 residues. CDR1 MDHEN and CDR2 SYDVKM come from the germline V gene. The CDR3 sequence is CASSFWTGEETQYF. CDR3 DNA (partial): TGTGCCAGCAGTTTCTGGACAGGGGAAGAGACC.

At least ten counts were recorded for this clone. The CDR3 end lies 3 residues beyond the end of the read and is filled in from the germline J gene. The V call is TRBV19, the J call TRBJ2-1; D is unresolved. Trimming cost V 3 bases and J 0 bases, with 9 bases left between them. The CDR3 sequence is 15 residues long. Germline loops: CDR1 LNHDA, CDR2 SQIVND (reference sequence). The CDR3 DNA, read in part, is TGTGCCAGTAGTATCGCAGTGAGCTCCTACAATGAG. This sequence encodes CASSIAVSSYNE. The CDR3 as a whole reads CASSIAVSSYNEQFF.

This clone was recorded at least ten times. From the germline J gene comes the end of the CDR3, since the read stops 3 residues before it. This sequence joins TRBV5-5 and TRBJ2-2, with 10 bases identical to TRBD1. This CDR3 comprises 15 residues. After removal of 4 bases from V and 3 bases from J, the junction contained 3 bases not matched to a gene. CDR1 and CDR2 (germline): SGHKS, YYEKEE (reference sequence). The sequenced part of the CDR3 DNA is TGTGCCAGCAGCCCAGGACAGGGGGACACCGGGGAG. Its protein is CASSPGQGDTGE. The entire CDR3 protein reads CASSPGQGDTGELFF.

On this clone: The missing CDR3 end, 3 residues past where the read stops, is filled in from the germline J gene. The J gene is TRBJ1-2, the V gene TRBV18; 11 positions match TRBD1. There are 14 residues in the CDR3. Germline assignment: CDR1 KGHSH and CDR2 LQKENI. The CDR3 bases that were read are TGTGCCAGCTCACAAGGACAGGGGGCGAATGAC. Translating gives CASSQGQGAND. The whole CDR3 sequence is CASSQGQGANDYTF.